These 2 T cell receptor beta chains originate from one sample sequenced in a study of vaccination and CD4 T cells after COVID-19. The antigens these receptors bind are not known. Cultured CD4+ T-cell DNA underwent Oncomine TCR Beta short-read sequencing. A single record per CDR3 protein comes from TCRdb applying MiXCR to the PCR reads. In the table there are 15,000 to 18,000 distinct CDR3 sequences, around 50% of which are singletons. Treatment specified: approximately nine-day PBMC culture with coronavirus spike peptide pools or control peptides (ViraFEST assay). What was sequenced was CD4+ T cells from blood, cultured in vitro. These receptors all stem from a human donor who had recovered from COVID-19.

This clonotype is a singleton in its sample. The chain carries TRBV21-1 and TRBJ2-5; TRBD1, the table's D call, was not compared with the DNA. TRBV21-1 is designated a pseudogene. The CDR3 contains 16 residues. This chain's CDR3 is CASSPRDRDLKETQYF. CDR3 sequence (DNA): TGTGCCAGCAGCCCCCGGGACAGGGATCTAAAAGAGACCCAGTACTTC.

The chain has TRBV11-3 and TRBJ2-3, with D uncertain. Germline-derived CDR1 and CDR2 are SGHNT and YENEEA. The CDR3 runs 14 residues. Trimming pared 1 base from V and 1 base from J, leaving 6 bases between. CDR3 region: CASSLGLGTDTQYF. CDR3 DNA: TGTGCCAGCAGCTTAGGTCTCGGCACAGATACGCAGTATTTT.